This T cell receptor (beta chain) stems from a study of blood T cell repertoires in COVID-19. Clones were read by immunoSEQ multiplex PCR, and TCRdb kept only the in-frame ones, dropping some. The sample carries around 260,000 clones, 91% recorded once. CDR3 length equals 19 residues. Losses at the gene ends were 0 bases for V and 7 bases for J; bases not matched to a gene: 15. The germline V gene encodes CDR1 SGDLS and CDR2 YYNGEE. The sequenced material came from peripheral blood. This chain uses TRBV9 with TRBJ2-1; the match to TRBD2 covers 11 bases. The TCR was taken from a person aged 18-30 years with COVID-19, enrolled during active disease. The CDR3 nucleotides read TGTGCCAGCAGCGTAGAGGGGATGAGCGCTAGCGGGAGGTCGAATGAGCAGTTCTTC. It is translated as CASSVEGMSASGRSNEQFF.